Below, 23 T cell receptor beta chains from the same sample are listed, as sequenced in a study of beta chain features in type 1 diabetes. The whole isolated RNA underwent reverse transcription, so sequencing captured expressed TCRB transcripts. Measured with immunoSEQ multiplex PCR; TCRdb has only the in-frame clones, and not every one. The sample contains about 360,000 clones, roughly 12% of which appear only once. The material sequenced was naive CD4+ T cells from blood. These receptors came from a man aged 18 to 30 in good health.

This clone was detected only a few times. V is TRBV30 and J is TRBJ2-6; D may be TRBD1 (5 bases). The CDR3 consists of 16 residues. The V end lost 6 bases, the J end lost 0 bases, and 15 bases lay between the germline ends. Germline values: CDR1 GTSNPN, CDR2 SVGIG (reference sequence). CDR3 amino acids: CACQGILGSGANVLTF. Here the CDR3 DNA reads TGTGCCTGTCAGGGCATTTTGGGCTCTGGGGCCAACGTCCTGACTTTC.

This clone was observed a handful of times. The chain links TRBV28 to TRBJ1-2; possibly TRBD1 for D (6 bases). Trimming took off 5 bases at V and 4 bases at J, with 14 bases between the two ends. Germline V lookup: CDR1 MDHEN, CDR2 SYDVKM. The CDR3 is 14 residues long. CDR3 sequence reads: CASSQLTGTYGYTF. In DNA, the CDR3 is TGTGCCAGCAGTCAACTAACAGGGACCTATGGCTACACCTTC.

This clone was counted a few times. The chain has TRBV28 and TRBJ2-1, with 9 bases fitting TRBD2. Looked up from germline, CDR1 is MDHEN and CDR2 is SYDVKM. J gave up 0 bases and V 6 bases, and 15 bases lay outside the gene matches. The CDR3 extends over 19 amino acids. CDR3: CASRLGAAGGISSYNEQFF. Written as DNA, the CDR3 is TGTGCCAGCAGGTTGGGGGCAGCGGGGGGTATTAGCTCCTACAATGAGCAGTTCTTC.

This clone has a count of ten or more. The gene calls are TRBV10-3 and TRBJ2-1, with a possible D match to TRBD1 (6 bases). Germline lookup yields CDR1 ENHRY and CDR2 SYGVKD. V lost 5 bases, J lost 13 bases, and 12 bases lay in between. The CDR3 has 11 amino acids. The CDR3 sequence is CAISYRERQFF. The DNA for the CDR3 is TGTGCCATCAGTTACAGGGAGAGACAGTTCTTC.

This clone showed up just a few times. V and J are TRBV6-1 and TRBJ2-1; 9 bases agree with TRBD1. The CDR3 is made up of 15 amino acids. Looked up from germline, CDR1 is MNHNS and CDR2 is SASEGT. V was clipped by 4 bases and J by 7 bases; unmatched bases: 8. Here the CDR3 reads CASSVRDRVRNEQFF. CDR3 coding DNA: TGTGCCAGCAGTGTCCGGGACAGGGTGAGGAATGAGCAGTTCTTC.

This chain links TRBV7-2 with TRBJ1-2; D gene uncertain. The ends were cut back, 5 bases at V and 1 base at J, with 11 bases in the middle. The CDR3 runs 14 residues. The germline V gene has CDR1 SGHTA and CDR2 FQGNSA. The CDR3 protein is CASSARAYNYGYTF. CDR3 DNA: TGTGCCAGCAGCGCAAGAGCCTATAACTATGGCTACACCTTC. The full variable domain, rest sourced from reference TRBV7-2 and TRBJ1-2, is GAGVSQSPSNKVTEKGKDVELRCDPISGHTALYWYRQSLGQGLEFLIYFQGNSAPDKSGLPSDRFSAERTGGSVSTLTIQRTQQEDSAVYLCASSARAYNYGYTFGSGTRLTVV.

In its sample, this clone was seen a few times. This sequence joins TRBV4-1 and TRBJ1-2, with D tentatively TRBD1 (6 bases). Germline-derived CDR1 and CDR2 are MGHRA and YSYEKL. The CDR3 sequence is 14 residues long. Trimming stripped 4 bases from V and 4 bases from J, with 13 bases between. The CDR3 DNA is TGCGCCAGCAGCCTCCAGGACAGCTCCTATGGCTACACCTTC. Translation gives CASSLQDSSYGYTF.

The V gene is TRBV7-9, the J gene TRBJ2-7, with a possible D match to TRBD1 (7 bases). V dropped 4 bases and J dropped 7 bases, with 23 bases sitting between them. This CDR3 contains 16 residues. CDR1 is SEHNR, CDR2 FQNEAQ, per germline (reference sequence). CDR3 loop: CASSYSGGRNRGEQYF. DNA of the CDR3: TGTGCCAGCAGCTACTCAGGGGGGCGAAACCGGGGAGAGCAGTACTTC.

The chain uses TRBV19 and TRBJ2-3; 7 bases agree with TRBD1. The CDR3 length is 13 residues. Per the germline V gene, CDR1 is LNHDA and CDR2 is SQIVND (reference sequence). The V and J ends lost 10 bases and 2 bases, in that order; junction bases with no gene match: 6. The CDR3 protein is CATTDRTTDTQYF. The CDR3 DNA is TGTGCCACTACGGACAGGACCACAGATACGCAGTATTTT.

This clone was recorded a few times. V and J are TRBV7-9 and TRBJ2-5, with D unclear. Germline values: CDR1 SEHNR, CDR2 FQNEAQ (reference sequence). Trimming took off 1 base at V and 3 bases at J, with 3 bases between the two ends. CDR3 size: 12 residues. The CDR3 region has the DNA TGTGCCAGCAGCTTAGTCGAAGAGACCCAGTACTTC. Encoded protein: CASSLVEETQYF.

In nucleotides, the CDR3 is TGTGCCAGCAGAAGGGACAGGTTCAACTATGGCTACACCTTC. It translates to CASRRDRFNYGYTF. The chain links TRBV6-5 to TRBJ1-2, with TRBD1 identical over 8 bases. Germline CDR1 and CDR2: MNHEY and SVGAGI. The V gene end was trimmed by 6 bases and the J gene end by 2 bases; junction bases not matched to a gene: 5. CDR3 length: 14 amino acids.

The J gene is TRBJ1-4, the V gene TRBV4-3; no clear D gene. CDR1 is LGHNA and CDR2 is YSLEER in the germline V gene. The germline V and J ends were trimmed by 1 base and 7 bases, with 7 bases remaining between them. There are 13 residues in the CDR3. In nucleotides, the CDR3 is TGCGCCAGCAGCCAAGTCACCAGTGAAAAACTGTTTTTT. The encoded protein is CASSQVTSEKLFF.

The chain employs TRBV18 and TRBJ2-7, with TRBD1 identical over 8 bases. Germline-derived CDR1 and CDR2 are KGHSH and LQKENI. V shed 3 bases and J 4 bases; nucleotides not matched to a gene: 11. This CDR3 has 16 residues. In DNA form, the CDR3 reads TGTGCCAGCTCACCCAGTGCTATCCAGGGGGCTTACGAGCAGTACTTC. Amino acids: CASSPSAIQGAYEQYF.

The chain combines TRBV2 with TRBJ2-1; 8 bases are shared with TRBD1. J was trimmed by 3 bases and V by 8 bases; bases with no gene match: 6. The CDR3 contains 14 residues. Germline lookup yields CDR1 SNHLY and CDR2 FYNNEI. The CDR3 DNA reads TGTGCCAGCTATGAGGACAGGGTCTACAATGAGCAGTTCTTC. Translation gives CASYEDRVYNEQFF.

The rearrangement joins TRBV4-3 to TRBJ2-1; D possibly corresponds to TRBD2 (6 bases). This CDR3 comprises 16 residues. Trimming took off 1 base at V and 4 bases at J, with 14 bases between the two ends. In germline, CDR1 is LGHNA, CDR2 YSLEER. This CDR3 reads CASSQGWRGGYNEQFF. CDR3 DNA sequence: TGCGCCAGCAGCCAAGGTTGGAGGGGTGGATACAATGAGCAGTTCTTC.

This clone came up a few times. The gene calls are TRBV28 and TRBJ2-2; D may be TRBD2 (6 bases). This CDR3 contains 14 residues. Per germline, CDR1 MDHEN and CDR2 SYDVKM. The V end was cut by 8 bases, the J end by 0 bases, with 10 bases between. The CDR3 region has the DNA TGTGCCAGCGTCGGCGGGGCGAACACCGGGGAGCTGTTTTTT. This codes for CASVGGANTGELFF.

The chain uses TRBV29-1 and TRBJ2-6; D possibly corresponds to TRBD1 (6 bases). The length of the CDR3 is 14 residues. Per the germline V gene, CDR1 is SQVTM and CDR2 is ANQGSEA. V dropped 6 bases and J dropped 2 bases, with 11 bases sitting between them. CDR3: CSVAGVAGANVLTF. Written as DNA, the CDR3 is TGCAGCGTCGCAGGGGTTGCTGGGGCCAACGTCCTGACTTTC.

The V gene is TRBV7-6, the J gene TRBJ1-2, with D possibly matching TRBD1 (5 bases). Germline V gene lookup returns CDR1 SGHVS and CDR2 FNYEAQ. CDR3 length: 13 residues. Trimming cost V 5 bases and J 5 bases, with 12 bases left between them. The CDR3 loop is CASSQAGVYGYTF. CDR3 nucleotide sequence: TGTGCCAGCAGCCAAGCGGGGGTATATGGCTACACCTTC.

This chain joins TRBV5-1 and TRBJ1-1, with 8 bases aligning to TRBD1. The V gene end was trimmed by 5 bases and the J gene end by 1 base; junction bases not matched to a gene: 13. The CDR3 is made up of 17 amino acids. Germline assignment: CDR1 SGHRS and CDR2 YFSETQ. The CDR3 sequence is CASSGRGQGGRNTEAFF. For the CDR3, the DNA is TGCGCCAGCAGTGGAAGAGGACAGGGTGGTCGGAACACTGAAGCTTTCTTT.

The sample holds a few counts of this clone. The rearrangement joins TRBV5-1 to TRBJ2-7; 7 bases align to TRBD2. Trimming removed 0 bases from V and 3 bases from J; junction bases left unmatched: 3. The CDR3 is 14 amino acids. Germline V gives CDR1 SGHRS, CDR2 YFSETQ. In DNA form, the CDR3 reads TGCGCCAGCAGCTTGGATCCTAGCGGCTACGAGCAGTACTTC. It translates to CASSLDPSGYEQYF.

The table lists this clone with a few counts. The genes are TRBV9 and TRBJ2-2, with D possibly matching TRBD2 (6 bases). V was shortened by 2 bases and J by 0 bases, with 11 bases between the two germline ends. Germline CDR1 and CDR2: SGDLS and YYNGEE. The CDR3 spans 16 residues. In DNA form, the CDR3 reads TGTGCCAGCAGCGTCGACCGCGGGGCGAACACCGGGGAGCTGTTTTTT. Translated, it gives CASSVDRGANTGELFF.

This clone has only a few counts. The chain couples TRBV14 to TRBJ1-2; tentative D call: TRBD1 (6 bases). Germline V gives CDR1 SGHDN, CDR2 FVKESK. Trimming took off 4 bases at V and 5 bases at J, with 20 bases between the two ends. CDR3 length: 16 amino acids. The CDR3 protein is CASSRSLWTADYGYTF. CDR3 nucleotide sequence: TGTGCCAGCAGCCGGTCTCTATGGACAGCCGATTATGGCTACACCTTC.

The chain couples TRBV7-9 to TRBJ1-1; 7 positions agree with TRBD1. Germline V gene lookup returns CDR1 SEHNR and CDR2 FQNEAQ (reference sequence). V was pared by 2 bases and J by 5 bases, with 5 bases of the junction left unmatched. The length of the CDR3 is 14 residues. The CDR3 coding sequence is TGTGCCAGCAGCTTACTACAGGGGATGACTGAAGCTTTCTTT. It encodes CASSLLQGMTEAFF.